Reported below is one TCR beta chain. The data are from a study of T cell changes during pregnancy in multiple sclerosis. This CDR3 has 15 amino acids. CDR1 and CDR2 from the germline V gene are PRHDT and FYEKMQ (reference sequence). The J segment lost 7 bases and the V segment lost 3 bases, leaving 6 bases of the junction unmatched. Here immunoSEQ multiplex PCR was the method, and the copy in TCRdb shows in-frame clones only, minus some. The sample consists of 40,000 to 45,000 clones, less than 95% of them appearing once. Material: CD4+ T cells from peripheral blood mononuclear cells, obtained in the third trimester of pregnancy. V and J are TRBV13 and TRBJ1-4, with 9 bases fitting TRBD1. The sequence was obtained from a female donor with multiple sclerosis, enrolled in a pregnancy study. CDR3 protein: CASSFNRGRSEKLFF. As DNA, the CDR3 is TGTGCCAGCAGCTTCAACAGGGGGCGTAGTGAAAAACTGTTTTTT.